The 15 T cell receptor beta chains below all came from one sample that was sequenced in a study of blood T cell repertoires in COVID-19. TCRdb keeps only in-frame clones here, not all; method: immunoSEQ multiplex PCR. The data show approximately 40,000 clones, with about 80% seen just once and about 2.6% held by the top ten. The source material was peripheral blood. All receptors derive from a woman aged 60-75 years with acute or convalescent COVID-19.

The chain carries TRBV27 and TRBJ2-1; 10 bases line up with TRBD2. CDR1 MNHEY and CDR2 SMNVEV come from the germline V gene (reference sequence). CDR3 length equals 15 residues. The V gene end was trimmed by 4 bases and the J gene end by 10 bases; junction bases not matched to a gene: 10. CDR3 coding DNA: TGTGCCAGCAGTTCCCCTAGACTAGCGGGTATAGAGCAGTTCTTC. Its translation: CASSSPRLAGIEQFF.

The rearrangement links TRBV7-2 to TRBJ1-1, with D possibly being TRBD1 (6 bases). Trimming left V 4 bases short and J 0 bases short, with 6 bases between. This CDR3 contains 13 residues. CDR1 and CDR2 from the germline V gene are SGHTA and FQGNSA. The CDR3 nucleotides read TGTGCCAGCAGCTGGGGGCTGAACACTGAAGCTTTCTTT. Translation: CASSWGLNTEAFF.

The CDR3 reads CASNRQGDGYEQYF. CDR3 nucleotide sequence: TGTGCCAGCAACAGGCAGGGGGATGGATACGAGCAGTACTTC. The V and J genes are TRBV27 and TRBJ2-7; 7 bases are shared with TRBD1. The CDR3 runs 14 residues. The junction had 10 bases not matched to a gene; V was cut back by 7 bases and J by 4 bases. Germline V CDR1 and CDR2: MNHEY, SMNVEV (reference sequence).

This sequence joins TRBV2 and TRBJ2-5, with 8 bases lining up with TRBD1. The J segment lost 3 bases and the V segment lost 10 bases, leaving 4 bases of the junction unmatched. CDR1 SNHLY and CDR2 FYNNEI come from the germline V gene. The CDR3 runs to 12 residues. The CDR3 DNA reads TGTGCCACCAAGGGACAGGAAGAGACCCAGTACTTC. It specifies CATKGQEETQYF.

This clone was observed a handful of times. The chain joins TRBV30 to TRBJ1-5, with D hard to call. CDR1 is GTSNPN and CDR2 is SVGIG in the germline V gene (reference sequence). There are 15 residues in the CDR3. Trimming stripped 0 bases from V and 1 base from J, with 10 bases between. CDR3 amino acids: CAWSVQGRSNQPQHF. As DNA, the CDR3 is TGTGCCTGGAGTGTACAAGGCAGGAGCAATCAGCCCCAGCATTTT. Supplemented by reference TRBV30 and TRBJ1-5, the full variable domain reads SQTIHQWPATLVQPVGSPLSLECTVEGTSNPNLYWYRQAAGRGLQLLFYSVGIGQISSEVPQNLSASRPQDRQFILSSKKLLLSDSGFYLCAWSVQGRSNQPQHFGDGTRLSIL.

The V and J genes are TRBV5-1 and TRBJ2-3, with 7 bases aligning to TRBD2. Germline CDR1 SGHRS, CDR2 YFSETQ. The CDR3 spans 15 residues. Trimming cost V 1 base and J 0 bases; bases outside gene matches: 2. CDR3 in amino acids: CASSLRAGSTDTQYF. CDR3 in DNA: TGCGCCAGCAGCTTGAGAGCGGGGAGCACAGATACGCAGTATTTT.

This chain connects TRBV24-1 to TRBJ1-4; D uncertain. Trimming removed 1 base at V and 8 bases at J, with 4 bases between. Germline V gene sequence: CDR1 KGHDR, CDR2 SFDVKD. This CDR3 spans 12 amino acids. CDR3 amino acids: CATSDLSEKLFF. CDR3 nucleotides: TGTGCCACCAGTGATTTAAGCGAAAAACTGTTTTTT.

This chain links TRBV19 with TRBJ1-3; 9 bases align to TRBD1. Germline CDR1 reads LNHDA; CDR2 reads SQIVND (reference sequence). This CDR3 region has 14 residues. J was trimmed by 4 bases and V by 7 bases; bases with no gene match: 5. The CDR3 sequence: CASIQGASGNTIYF. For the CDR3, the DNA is TGTGCCAGTATACAGGGGGCGTCCGGAAACACCATATATTTT.

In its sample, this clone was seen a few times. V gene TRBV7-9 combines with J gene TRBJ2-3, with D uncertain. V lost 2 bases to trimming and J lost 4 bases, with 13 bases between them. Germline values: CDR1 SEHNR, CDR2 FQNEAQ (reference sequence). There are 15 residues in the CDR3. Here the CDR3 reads CASSLTAARADTQYF. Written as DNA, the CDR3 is TGTGCCAGCAGCTTAACCGCGGCTCGGGCAGATACGCAGTATTTT.

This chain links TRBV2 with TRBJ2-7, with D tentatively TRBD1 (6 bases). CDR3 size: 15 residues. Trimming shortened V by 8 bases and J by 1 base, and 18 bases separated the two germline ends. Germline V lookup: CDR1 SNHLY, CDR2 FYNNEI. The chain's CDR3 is CASRPNREGSYEQYF. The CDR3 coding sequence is TGTGCCAGCCGGCCCAACAGGGAAGGATCCTACGAGCAGTACTTC.

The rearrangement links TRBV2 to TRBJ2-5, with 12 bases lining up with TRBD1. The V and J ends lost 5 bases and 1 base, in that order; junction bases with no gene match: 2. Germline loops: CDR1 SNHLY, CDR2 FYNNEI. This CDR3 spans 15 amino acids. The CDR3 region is CASSRDRGPQETQYF. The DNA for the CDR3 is TGTGCCAGCAGTAGGGACAGGGGGCCCCAAGAGACCCAGTACTTC.

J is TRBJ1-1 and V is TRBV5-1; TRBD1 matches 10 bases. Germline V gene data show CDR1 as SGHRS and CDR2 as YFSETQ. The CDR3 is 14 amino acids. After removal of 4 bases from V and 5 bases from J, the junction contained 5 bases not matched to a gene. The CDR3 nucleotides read TGCGCCAGCAGCGGGGGGACAGGGGCGACTGAAGCTTTCTTT. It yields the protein CASSGGTGATEAFF.

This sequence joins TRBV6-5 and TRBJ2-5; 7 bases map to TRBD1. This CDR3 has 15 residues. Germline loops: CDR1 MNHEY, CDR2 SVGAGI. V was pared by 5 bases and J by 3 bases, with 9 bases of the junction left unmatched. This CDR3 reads CASSPKGAGKETQYF. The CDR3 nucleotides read TGTGCCAGCAGTCCCAAGGGGGCCGGGAAAGAGACCCAGTACTTC.

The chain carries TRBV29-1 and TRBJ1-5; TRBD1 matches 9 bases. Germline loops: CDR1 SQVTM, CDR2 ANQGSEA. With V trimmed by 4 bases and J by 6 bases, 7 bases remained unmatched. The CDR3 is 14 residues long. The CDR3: CSVVYGTGSQPQHF. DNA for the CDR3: TGCAGCGTTGTGTATGGGACAGGGAGTCAGCCCCAGCATTTT.

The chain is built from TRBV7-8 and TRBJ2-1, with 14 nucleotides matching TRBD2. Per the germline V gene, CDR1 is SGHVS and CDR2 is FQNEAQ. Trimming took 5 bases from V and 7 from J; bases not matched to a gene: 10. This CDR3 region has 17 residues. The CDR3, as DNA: TGTGCCAGCAGCAAGCTCCCGGGACTAGCGGGAGATAATGAGCAGTTCTTC. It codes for CASSKLPGLAGDNEQFF.